Presented here are 14 T cell receptor beta chains from one specimen sequenced in a study of cytomegalovirus exposure and HLA in healthy donors. It was with 60 Vbeta and 13 Jbeta primers that the PCR ran. Generated by immunoSEQ multiplex PCR, the TCRdb table keeps only in-frame clones and is missing some. The table lists roughly 200,000 clones, 75% to 90% of them singletons. Input material: PBMCs. These receptors were taken from a woman aged 25 to 39 in good health and CMV-seronegative.

The chain carries TRBV5-1 and TRBJ2-3; 12 bases map to TRBD2. CDR1 and CDR2 from the germline V gene are SGHRS and YFSETQ. CDR3 length equals 16 residues. V was pared by 3 bases and J by 4 bases, with 6 bases of the junction left unmatched. The CDR3, as DNA: TGCGCCAGCAGCTCCCGACTAGCGGGAGTCTCAGATACGCAGTATTTT. Protein sequence: CASSSRLAGVSDTQYF.

This clone was found many times. The V call is TRBV10-2, the J call TRBJ1-1; the D gene is possibly TRBD1 (5 bases). The CDR3 has 14 amino acids. Germline lookup yields CDR1 WSHSY and CDR2 SAAADI. V lost 5 bases and J lost 1, with 11 bases in between. The CDR3 DNA follows: TGCGCCAGCAGTCTTCGACAGAAGAACACTGAAGCTTTCTTT. It yields the protein CASSLRQKNTEAFF.

The V and J genes are TRBV19 and TRBJ2-7, with TRBD1 as a possible D gene (6 bases). V lost 7 bases and J 2 bases, leaving 12 bases between the germline ends. Germline V gene sequence: CDR1 LNHDA, CDR2 SQIVND (reference sequence). CDR3 length equals 13 residues. For the CDR3, the DNA is TGTGCCAGTATGGAGACAGGTACCTACGAGCAGTACTTC. Its translation is CASMETGTYEQYF.

The chain uses TRBV6-5 and TRBJ1-1, with D hard to call. Germline V gene data show CDR1 as MNHEY and CDR2 as SVGAGI. The CDR3 has 11 amino acids. The V gene lost 7 bases and the J gene lost 1 base, with 4 bases spanning the gap. CDR3 nucleotides: TGTGCCAGCACGAGGAACACTGAAGCTTTCTTT. Encoded protein: CASTRNTEAFF.

V is TRBV19 and J is TRBJ1-3; no definite D call. Germline CDR1 is LNHDA and CDR2 is SQIVND (reference sequence). V was trimmed by 7 bases and J by 2 bases, leaving 12 bases between them. The CDR3 has 14 amino acids. The CDR3 nucleotides read TGTGCCAGTACCGTCCCAGTACCTGGAAACACCATATATTTT. It specifies CASTVPVPGNTIYF. Full variable domain (remainder filled in from reference TRBV19 and TRBJ1-3): DGGITQSPKYLFRKEGQNVTLSCEQNLNHDAMYWYRQDPGQGLRLIYYSQIVNDFQKGDIAEGYSVSREKKESFPLTVTSAQKNPTAFYLCASTVPVPGNTIYFGEGSWLTVV.

This rearrangement joins TRBV4-2 to TRBJ1-1; D gene unclear. Germline V gene sequence: CDR1 LGHNA, CDR2 YNFKEQ. The V and J ends lost 4 bases and 1 base respectively, with 13 bases between them. The CDR3 length is 15 residues. The CDR3 sequence: CASSPRPSGNTEAFF. The CDR3, as DNA: TGTGCCAGCAGCCCCCGTCCCTCGGGGAACACTGAAGCTTTCTTT.

The chain has TRBV7-9 and TRBJ2-1; TRBD2 matches 7 bases. V shed 2 bases, J shed 4 bases, and the junction held 8 bases outside the gene matches. Germline V lookup: CDR1 SEHNR, CDR2 FQNEAQ (reference sequence). The CDR3 contains 16 residues. This chain's CDR3 is CASSLMGGSSYNEQFF. The CDR3 DNA reads TGTGCCAGCAGCTTAATGGGCGGGAGCTCTTACAATGAGCAGTTCTTC.

This sequence joins TRBV2 and TRBJ1-3; TRBD1 is a possible D gene (5 bases). Between the trimmed V and J ends, which lost 5 bases and 2 bases, there was a span of 7 bases. This CDR3 comprises 13 residues. Germline V CDR1 and CDR2: SNHLY, FYNNEI. CDR3 bases: TGTGCCAGCAGTCTGGACACTGGAAACACCATATATTTT. This codes for CASSLDTGNTIYF.

The chain uses TRBV4-1 and TRBJ1-1; D unclear. Germline values: CDR1 MGHRA, CDR2 YSYEKL. The ends were cut back, 0 bases at V and 1 base at J, with 12 bases in the middle. This CDR3 has 16 residues. CDR3 in DNA: TGCGCCAGCAGCCAAGAGGGAGGGCTGGGGAACACTGAAGCTTTCTTT. Amino acid sequence: CASSQEGGLGNTEAFF.

The chain recombines TRBV6-5 with TRBJ2-7, with a tentative D call TRBD1 (5 bases). The CDR3 consists of 14 residues. V dropped 2 bases and J dropped 0 bases, with 8 bases sitting between them. Germline assignment: CDR1 MNHEY and CDR2 SVGAGI. CDR3 in amino acids: CASSYQGGSYEQYF. The CDR3, as DNA: TGTGCCAGCAGTTACCAGGGTGGCTCCTACGAGCAGTACTTC.

This chain uses TRBV15 with TRBJ2-3; 8 bases align to TRBD2. The CDR3 sequence is 19 residues long. CDR1 and CDR2 from the germline V gene are LNHNV and YYDKDF (reference sequence). The trim removed 0 bases at V and 3 bases at J, leaving 14 bases unmatched. CDR3 region: CATSRDRGTSVPRTDTQYF. CDR3 in DNA: TGTGCCACCAGCAGAGATCGAGGGACTAGTGTTCCGAGGACAGATACGCAGTATTTT.

The chain carries TRBV7-9 and TRBJ1-2; D ambiguous. Germline assignment: CDR1 SEHNR and CDR2 FQNEAQ (reference sequence). V dropped 2 bases and J dropped 2 bases, with 6 bases sitting between them. The CDR3 runs to 13 residues. The CDR3 sequence is CASSLRGNYGYTF. CDR3 bases: TGTGCCAGCAGCTTACGCGGAAACTATGGCTACACCTTC.

The table lists this clone with a count of one. The chain employs TRBV6-5 and TRBJ2-1; TRBD2 matches at 8 bases. Germline CDR1 is MNHEY and CDR2 is SVGAGI. V was pared by 0 bases and J by 4 bases, with 2 bases of the junction left unmatched. This CDR3 contains 15 residues. The CDR3, as DNA: TGTGCCAGCAGTTACTCGGCTAGCGGGTACAATGAGCAGTTCTTC. Its protein is CASSYSASGYNEQFF.

With respect to this clone: Relative to the germline gene, one junction end is altered; a read error may explain this. V is TRBV6-5 and J is TRBJ2-7; TRBD1 matches at 7 bases. This CDR3 region has 14 residues. Looked up from germline, CDR1 is MNHEY and CDR2 is SVGAGI. The DNA for the CDR3 is TGTGCCAGCAGCAGGACCGACAGGGCCTACGGGCAGTACTTC. It specifies CASSRTDRAYGQYF.